Following are 2 T cell receptor beta chains from one sample sequenced in a study of cytomegalovirus exposure and HLA in healthy donors (dated 2017 in TCRdb). Libraries were prepared through the immunoSEQ multiplex PCR assay. The table was pulled from immuneACCESS by TCRdb, which kept in-frame rearrangements only. Such tables lose some clones; where checked, under half of the loss comes from unresolved V genes, and the rest has no known cause. Recorded for this sample are over 200,000 clones; 90% of them occurred a single time. In total, the top ten clones hold around 3.1% of the sample. Sequencing used PBMCs. Receptors were obtained from a woman in her twenties or thirties in good health and CMV-seronegative.

V is TRBV5-6 and J is TRBJ2-2, with 7 positions matching TRBD1. V gave up 3 bases and J gave up 5 bases; unmatched junction bases: 7. The CDR3 length is 15 residues. Germline V gives CDR1 SGHDT, CDR2 YYEEEE. The CDR3 bases are TGTGCCAGCAGCTCGTACGACAGGGCAACCGGGGAGCTGTTTTTT. It encodes CASSSYDRATGELFF.

The chain has TRBV7-9 and TRBJ2-7; 9 positions match TRBD1. Germline CDR1 and CDR2: SEHNR and FQNEAQ (reference sequence). The CDR3 runs 19 residues. The trim removed 2 bases at V and 2 bases at J, leaving 16 bases unmatched. The DNA for the CDR3 is TGTGCCAGCAGCTTAACAGGGGGACAGGGACCTTTTTACACCTACGAGCAGTACTTC. Its protein product is CASSLTGGQGPFYTYEQYF.